This TCR beta chain was documented in a study of early T cells in non-severe SARS-CoV-2 infection. On the study more broadly: The study sequenced bulk RNA from unsorted whole blood, with chains unpaired.

Individual cDNA molecules received unique molecular identifiers during library preparation. TCRdb redid the calling of the 5' RACE reads with MiXCR, one entry per CDR3 protein. The sample has under 85,000 distinct CDR3 sequences, under 15% seen once. The germline CDR1 and CDR2 sequences are SGHRS and YFSETQ. The CDR3 length is 16 residues. V shed 0 bases and J shed 6 bases, with 15 bases lying between them. The rearrangement uses TRBV5-1 and TRBJ1-4; TRBD1 is a possible D gene (6 bases). Sequenced material: whole blood. The sequence was obtained from an adult who was a healthcare worker with PCR-confirmed SARS-CoV-2 infection or an uninfected control (not recorded which). CDR3 sequence reads: CASSLGGTPTDEKLFF. The CDR3, as DNA: TGCGCCAGCAGCTTGGGGGGGACACCGACAGATGAAAAACTGTTTTTT.